This TCR beta chain was captured in a study of T cells in Graves' hyperthyroidism and ophthalmopathy. Study-wide points: Most thyroid clonotypes expanded above 0.001 were also detected in blood.

RNA transcripts gave rise to amplified TCR beta CDR3 regions. First-round RT-PCR with HTBI primers amplified the TCR CDR3 region. MiXCR was run by TCRdb on the multiplex PCR reads, yielding one entry per CDR3 protein. The profile shows 550,000 to 850,000 distinct CDR3 sequences, roughly 20% of them singletons. Participants, patients aged 18 to 65, had newly diagnosed hyperthyroidism with a duration under 2 months. The V end lost 4 bases, the J end lost 4 bases, and 14 bases lay between the germline ends. This CDR3 spans 15 amino acids. CDR1 LNHDA and CDR2 SQIVND come from the germline V gene (reference sequence). This clonotype has more than one count but fewer than ten. What it binds is unknown.

This clonotype was sampled from a woman aged 45 to 65 with Graves' hyperthyroidism that later progressed to Graves' ophthalmopathy. The sample was blood. The rearrangement uses TRBV19 and TRBJ1-5, with TRBD1 as a possible D gene (5 bases). The CDR3 DNA reads TGTGCCAGTAGTAAAGAACGGACAACTAATCAGCCCCAGCATTTT. It translates to CASSKERTTNQPQHF.